Shown below are 30 T cell receptor beta chains from a single sample sequenced in a study of T cell repertoires in cytomegalovirus infection. TCRdb processed the reads anew with MiXCR; each CDR3 protein has one entry. The sample carries 480,000 or so distinct CDR3 sequences, approximately 11% recorded once. The sample taken for sequencing was PBMCs. Receptor source: a human donor in good health (CMV status not recorded). Some clones in this sample may be carry-over from other donors' samples.

The gene calls are TRBV12-5 and TRBJ1-5; 8 nucleotides line up with TRBD1. Losses at the gene ends were 2 bases for V and 1 base for J; bases not matched to a gene: 4. The CDR3 runs 16 residues. CDR1 and CDR2 (germline): LGHNT, FRNRAP. Written as DNA, the CDR3 is TGTGCTAGTGGTTTGCTAGGACAGGGAAGCAATCAGCCCCAGCATTTT. It specifies CASGLLGQGSNQPQHF. Looking up the rest from reference TRBV12-5 and TRBJ1-5 gives the full variable domain: DARVTQTPRHKVTEMGQEVTMRCQPILGHNTVFWYRQTMMQGLELLAYFRNRAPLDDSGMPKDRFSAEMPDATLATLKIQPSEPRDSAVYFCASGLLGQGSNQPQHFGDGTRLSIL.

This clonotype was counted many times. The chain carries TRBV7-2 and TRBJ1-5; D is uncertain. The CDR3 is 18 residues long. The V end was cut by 1 base, the J end by 0 bases, with 16 bases between. Per the germline V gene, CDR1 is SGHTA and CDR2 is FQGNSA. Here the CDR3 reads CASSLGGRFPDSNQPQHF. The CDR3 bases are TGTGCCAGCAGCTTAGGTGGCAGGTTCCCGGATAGCAATCAGCCCCAGCATTTT.

Many counts were recorded for this clonotype. The chain has TRBV11-2 and TRBJ1-1, with D unclear. Trimming cost V 1 base and J 1 base, with 4 bases left between them. CDR3 length: 13 amino acids. From germline, CDR1 is SGHAT and CDR2 FQNNGV. The CDR3: CASSLAANTEAFF. DNA for the CDR3: TGTGCCAGCAGCTTAGCTGCGAACACTGAAGCTTTCTTT.

The chain recombines TRBV3-1 with TRBJ1-1; D unresolved. Per the germline V gene, CDR1 is LGHDT and CDR2 is YNNKEL (reference sequence). Trimming left V 5 bases short and J 4 bases short, with 11 bases between. The CDR3 is 13 amino acids. This CDR3 is CASSGMGSTEAFF. In DNA, the CDR3 is TGTGCCAGCAGCGGGATGGGGAGCACTGAAGCTTTCTTT.

This clonotype has more than one count but fewer than ten. This chain joins TRBV5-4 and TRBJ2-7; 14 bases agree with TRBD2. This CDR3 is built from 15 residues. Germline loops: CDR1 SGHNT, CDR2 YYREEE (reference sequence). Trimming cost V 5 bases and J 3 bases; bases outside gene matches: 4. The CDR3 DNA reads as TGTGCCAGCAGTACGGGACTAGCGGGAGTCTACGAGCAGTACTTC. The encoded protein is CASSTGLAGVYEQYF.

This clonotype was recorded a few times. This chain connects TRBV5-1 to TRBJ1-1; possibly TRBD1 for D (5 bases). The CDR3 has 14 residues. With 2 bases removed from V and 4 bases from J, the gap between germline ends came to 12 bases. Per germline, CDR1 SGHRS and CDR2 YFSETQ. CDR3 protein: CASSLSRAGTEAFF. CDR3 DNA sequence: TGCGCCAGCAGCTTATCCAGGGCGGGCACTGAAGCTTTCTTT.

This clonotype has at least ten counts. For the CDR3, the DNA is TGTGCCAGCAGCTCCGCCCCGGGGGCTCCCCACACCTACGAGCAGTACTTC. Translating gives CASSSAPGAPHTYEQYF. The chain links TRBV7-9 to TRBJ2-7; D may be TRBD1 or TRBD2 (6 bases each). The CDR3 spans 17 residues. Trimming took off 4 bases at V and 2 bases at J, with 21 bases between the two ends. The germline CDR1 and CDR2 sequences are SEHNR and FQNEAQ (reference sequence).

This chain joins TRBV15 and TRBJ1-4; tentative D call: TRBD1 (6 bases). CDR1 is LNHNV, CDR2 YYDKDF, per germline (reference sequence). The CDR3 has 12 amino acids. V was cut by 5 bases and J by 8 bases, with 9 bases left in between. The CDR3 nucleotides read TGTGCCACCAGCCCCAGGGGCGAAAAACTGTTTTTT. Translating gives CATSPRGEKLFF. The full variable domain, with the rest looked up from reference TRBV15 and TRBJ1-4, is DAMVIQNPRYQVTQFGKPVTLSCSQTLNHNVMYWYQQKSSQAPKLLFHYYDKDFNNEADTPDNFQSRRPNTSFCFLDIRSPGLGDTAMYLCATSPRGEKLFFGSGTQLSVL.

The rearrangement uses TRBV5-1 and TRBJ2-2; D remains ambiguous. The CDR3 consists of 14 residues. Germline V gene sequence: CDR1 SGHRS, CDR2 YFSETQ. V was pared by 0 bases and J by 8 bases, with 11 bases between. CDR3 nucleotide sequence: TGCGCCAGCAGCTTGGACTTCGGTACAGGGGAGCTGTTTTTT. This encodes CASSLDFGTGELFF.

There are many counts of this clonotype. DNA of the CDR3: TGTGCCAGTAGTAGAACCCGGGACCGTAATGAGCAGTTCTTC. Protein product: CASSRTRDRNEQFF. The chain joins TRBV19 to TRBJ2-1; D may match TRBD1 or TRBD2 (5 bases each). CDR3 size: 14 residues. The germline CDR1 and CDR2 sequences are LNHDA and SQIVND (reference sequence). Trimming pared 4 bases from V and 7 bases from J, leaving 14 bases between.

Comments on this clonotype: Being one base from a much bigger clone, this may be a read error. The V gene is TRBV12-3 or TRBV12-4, the J gene TRBJ2-7; D may be TRBD2 (6 bases). The CDR3 runs 12 residues. CDR3 nucleotide sequence: TGTGCCAGCACCTCCCGACCGGGAGAGCAGCACTTC. The encoded protein is CASTSRPGEQHF.

This clonotype showed up many times. V usage is TRBV5-1 and J usage is TRBJ2-1; 8 nucleotides match TRBD2. V was pared by 0 bases and J by 4 bases, with 12 bases of the junction left unmatched. The CDR3 is 18 residues long. From germline, CDR1 is SGHRS and CDR2 YFSETQ. DNA of the CDR3: TGCGCCAGCAGCTTGGATGGCGGGAGGACGCCAAGGTACAATGAGCAGTTCTTC. Amino acid sequence: CASSLDGGRTPRYNEQFF.

This clonotype was counted many times. The V and J genes are TRBV7-9 and TRBJ1-1, with 8 bases fitting TRBD1. V lost 5 bases to trimming and J lost 0 bases; unmatched junction nucleotides: 5. The length of the CDR3 is 15 residues. The germline CDR1 and CDR2 sequences are SEHNR and FQNEAQ (reference sequence). The CDR3: CASSVRQGLNTEAFF. CDR3 sequence (DNA): TGTGCCAGCAGCGTCCGACAGGGGTTGAACACTGAAGCTTTCTTT.

This clonotype was recorded a few times. This chain links TRBV5-1 with TRBJ2-3; 8 bases agree with TRBD2. The junction had 4 bases not matched to a gene; V was cut back by 0 bases and J by 4 bases. This CDR3 has 15 residues. CDR1 and CDR2 from the germline V gene are SGHRS and YFSETQ. The CDR3 sequence is CASSLDGLASDTQYF. DNA of the CDR3: TGCGCCAGCAGCTTGGACGGACTAGCCTCAGATACGCAGTATTTT.

This clonotype was observed many times. The gene calls are TRBV7-8 and TRBJ2-3; maybe TRBD2 (6 bases). Germline CDR1 is SGHVS and CDR2 is FQNEAQ. The CDR3 contains 18 residues. Between the trimmed V and J ends, which lost 2 bases and 0 bases, there was a span of 18 bases. CDR3 residues: CASSLTGTSILSTDTQYF. The CDR3 bases are TGTGCCAGCAGCTTAACCGGGACTTCAATCCTTAGCACAGATACGCAGTATTTT. Variable domain in full (rest from reference TRBV7-8 and TRBJ2-3): GAGVSQSPRYKVAKRGQDVALRCDPISGHVSLFWYQQALGQGPEFLTYFQNEAQLDKSGLPSDRFFAERPEGSVSTLKIQRTQQEDSAVYLCASSLTGTSILSTDTQYFGPGTRLTVL.

In this sample, this clonotype turned up many times. The chain uses TRBV6-2 or TRBV6-3 and TRBJ2-7; 9 bases fit TRBD2. Germline CDR1 reads MNHEY; CDR2 reads SVGEGT. The CDR3 is 14 amino acids. V was pared by 7 bases and J by 3 bases, with 7 bases of the junction left unmatched. The CDR3 spells CASTRRGGVYEQYF. In nucleotides, the CDR3 is TGTGCCAGCACCCGGCGGGGGGGGGTCTACGAGCAGTACTTC.

This chain joins TRBV19 and TRBJ1-2; unclear D gene. V was cut by 6 bases and J by 6 bases, with 17 bases left in between. The CDR3 length is 14 residues. Germline V gene data show CDR1 as LNHDA and CDR2 as SQIVND (reference sequence). The CDR3 DNA reads as TGTGCCAGTAGCCCGGGTCGTCGAAAGAATGGCTACACCTTC. Encoded protein: CASSPGRRKNGYTF. The variable domain in full, completed from reference TRBV19 and TRBJ1-2, reads DGGITQSPKYLFRKEGQNVTLSCEQNLNHDAMYWYRQDPGQGLRLIYYSQIVNDFQKGDIAEGYSVSREKKESFPLTVTSAQKNPTAFYLCASSPGRRKNGYTFGSGTRLTVV.

There are a few counts of this clonotype. The chain has TRBV6-1 and TRBJ2-1; no firm D call. The CDR3 length is 14 residues. V was cut by 5 bases and J by 8 bases, with 16 bases left in between. Germline CDR1 MNHNS, CDR2 SASEGT. CDR3 region: CASSPPAASDEQFF. CDR3 DNA sequence: TGTGCCAGCAGTCCCCCGGCAGCGTCGGATGAGCAGTTCTTC.

J is TRBJ2-7 and V is TRBV6-1; 7 bases agree with TRBD1. Germline CDR1 MNHNS, CDR2 SASEGT. The CDR3 is made up of 15 amino acids. With V trimmed by 7 bases and J by 2 bases, 11 bases remained unmatched. In DNA form, the CDR3 reads TGTGCCAGCAATTTCAGACAGGGACCACCCTACGAGCAGTACTTC. Translating gives CASNFRQGPPYEQYF.

This clonotype was counted at least ten times. V is TRBV7-3 and J is TRBJ2-2; D not certain. The V gene's germline CDR1 is SGHTA and CDR2 FQGTGA. This CDR3 is 15 amino acids long. Trimming removed 6 bases from V and 0 bases from J, with 11 bases in between. The CDR3 here is CASRLSLANTGELFF. The CDR3 DNA follows: TGTGCCAGCAGACTTAGTCTAGCGAACACCGGGGAGCTGTTTTTT.

This clonotype occurred a few times. V usage is TRBV28 and J usage is TRBJ2-1; 9 bases agree with TRBD2. CDR3 length: 17 residues. V lost 6 bases, J lost 10 bases, and 19 bases stayed unmatched. Looked up from germline, CDR1 is MDHEN and CDR2 is SYDVKM. The CDR3 bases are TGTGCCAGCAGCCTTACACCGGGACTAGCCAACCGCGGCGAGCAGTTCTTC. Its translation is CASSLTPGLANRGEQFF.

This clonotype appeared many times. CDR3 amino acids: CASGMADTQYF. The CDR3 DNA follows: TGTGCCAGCGGGATGGCAGATACGCAGTATTTT. The rearrangement joins TRBV7-8 to TRBJ2-3; D gene ambiguous. The CDR3 extends over 11 amino acids. Deletions cut 8 bases from V and 4 bases from J, with 7 bases between. Germline CDR1 SGHVS, CDR2 FQNEAQ.

The CDR3 nucleotides read TGCAGTGTAGGCCTTAAGGCCCCAAACATTCAGTACTTC. It codes for CSVGLKAPNIQYF. The J gene is TRBJ2-4, the V gene TRBV20-1; D remains ambiguous. Deletions cut 7 bases from V and 6 bases from J, with 16 bases between. Germline CDR1 and CDR2: DFQATT and SNEGSKA (reference sequence). The CDR3 totals 13 residues.

This clonotype was picked up many times. V is TRBV7-8 and J is TRBJ2-2, with 10 positions matching TRBD2. V was pared by 3 bases and J by 1 base, with 8 bases of the junction left unmatched. CDR3 length equals 18 residues. Germline V gives CDR1 SGHVS, CDR2 FQNEAQ. The CDR3 DNA reads as TGTGCCAGCAGCTTGCCCTTAGCGGGAGGACTGAACACCGGGGAGCTGTTTTTT. It translates to CASSLPLAGGLNTGELFF.

There are many counts of this clonotype. This chain uses TRBV7-2 with TRBJ2-3; D possibly corresponds to TRBD2 (5 bases). The CDR3 covers 14 residues. Germline loops: CDR1 SGHTA, CDR2 FQGNSA. V lost 1 base and J lost 8, with 13 bases in between. This chain's CDR3 is CASSLDRQRRTQYF. As DNA, the CDR3 is TGTGCCAGCAGCTTAGACCGCCAGCGGCGTACGCAGTATTTT.

Only a few counts were recorded for this clonotype. The J gene is TRBJ2-3, the V gene TRBV5-1; no reliable D call. Germline V lookup: CDR1 SGHRS, CDR2 YFSETQ. This CDR3 is built from 15 residues. Between the trimmed V and J ends, which lost 4 bases and 2 bases, there was a span of 14 bases. The CDR3, as DNA: TGCGCCAGCAGCCCCGGAACCTCCCTCACAGATACGCAGTATTTT. The encoded protein is CASSPGTSLTDTQYF.

In this sample, this clonotype turned up a few times. The chain links TRBV5-8 to TRBJ2-4, with D tentatively TRBD2 (6 bases). The V end lost 2 bases, the J end lost 4 bases, and 13 bases lay between the germline ends. CDR1 is SGHTS, CDR2 YDEGEE, per germline. The CDR3 extends over 15 amino acids. In nucleotides, the CDR3 is TGTGCCAGCAGCTTCCCCCGGGACTTAAAAAACATTCAGTACTTC. Translation: CASSFPRDLKNIQYF.

This clonotype was seen many times. The CDR3 loop reads CASSQERAENTEAFF. For the CDR3, the DNA is TGTGCCAGCAGCCAAGAAAGGGCGGAGAACACTGAAGCTTTCTTT. The chain recombines TRBV4-2 with TRBJ1-1; no definite D call. There are 15 residues in the CDR3. Deletions cut 0 bases from V and 1 base from J, with 9 bases between. Germline V gene lookup returns CDR1 LGHNA and CDR2 YNFKEQ.

This clonotype was observed at least ten times. The chain recombines TRBV28 with TRBJ2-4; 11 nucleotides line up with TRBD1. CDR1 and CDR2 from the germline V gene are MDHEN and SYDVKM. The CDR3 has 15 amino acids. V lost 2 bases and J lost 7; bases outside the gene matches: 4. The CDR3 is CASSLPGTGGNIQYF. The CDR3 coding sequence is TGTGCCAGCAGTTTACCCGGGACAGGGGGGAACATTCAGTACTTC.

This clonotype was seen only a few times. The rearrangement links TRBV7-9 to TRBJ2-1, with TRBD2 as a possible D gene (5 bases). The V end was cut by 1 base, the J end by 7 bases, with 14 bases between. CDR1 and CDR2 from the germline V gene are SEHNR and FQNEAQ (reference sequence). This CDR3 comprises 15 residues. In DNA, the CDR3 is TGTGCCAGCAGCTTAGGAGGGCCCCTTTCGAATGAGCAGTTCTTC. It codes for CASSLGGPLSNEQFF.